This T cell receptor (beta chain) was profiled in a study of blood T cell repertoires in COVID-19. Study-wide context: COVID-19 samples from acute and convalescent phases originated in the United States, Italy and Spain. PBMCs, B-cell-depleted T cells, or T cells provided the cDNA or gDNA that made up the material.

The CDR3 spans 15 residues. V lost 6 bases and J 4 bases, leaving 18 bases between the germline ends. The germline V gene has CDR1 MNHEY and CDR2 SVGAGI. How the authors handled the data: The assay estimated nucleated cells by amplifying reference gene primers. Method: immunoSEQ multiplex PCR; TCRdb's copy keeps in-frame clones and lacks some. V and J calls and clone size are given by that table; D and trimming were obtained from the DNA. This repertoire shows 88,000 or so clones, approximately 86% found once; its top ten account for about 7%. This clone was detected only once. The rearrangement uses TRBV6-5 and TRBJ1-2; no clear D gene. The sample comprised peripheral blood. This clonotype originated in a man between 60 and 75 years old with acute or convalescent COVID-19. CDR3 loop: CASRFEVRVIYGYTF. The CDR3 DNA is TGTGCCAGCAGGTTTGAGGTCCGTGTAATCTATGGCTACACCTTC.